The clone carrying this T cell receptor (beta chain) occurred many times. This library used about 360 ng RNA and molecular barcoded adaptors spanning alpha/delta and beta/gamma chains. TCRdb fed the reads into MiXCR, producing one record per CDR3 protein. The table lists 20,000 to 30,000 distinct CDR3 sequences, 20% to 25% of them singletons. The V end lost 0 bases, the J end lost 9 bases, and 13 bases lay between the germline ends. The CDR3 is 14 amino acids. The germline V gene has CDR1 MGHDK and CDR2 SYGVNS. This specimen comes from a study of read filtering for tumor transcriptome and immune sequencing.

The TCR sequence derives from a donor over 35 with multiple myeloma. J is TRBJ2-3 and V is TRBV25-1, with D uncertain. The sample consisted of a population of CD138-negative cells sorted from bone marrow. DNA for the CDR3: TGTGCCAGCAGTGAATATACGAGGAGTGTCACGCAGTATTTT. This codes for CASSEYTRSVTQYF.